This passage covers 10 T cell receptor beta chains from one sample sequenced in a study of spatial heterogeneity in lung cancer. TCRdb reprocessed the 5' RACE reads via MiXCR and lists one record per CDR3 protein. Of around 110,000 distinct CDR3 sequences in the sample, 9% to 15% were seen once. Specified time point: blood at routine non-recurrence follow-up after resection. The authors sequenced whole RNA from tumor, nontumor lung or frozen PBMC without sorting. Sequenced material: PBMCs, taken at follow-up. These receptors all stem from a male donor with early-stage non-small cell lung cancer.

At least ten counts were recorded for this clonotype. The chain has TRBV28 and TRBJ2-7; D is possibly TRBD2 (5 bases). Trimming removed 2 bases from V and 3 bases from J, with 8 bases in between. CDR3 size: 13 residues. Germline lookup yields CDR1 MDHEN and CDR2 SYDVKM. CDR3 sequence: CASSLIGVYEQYF. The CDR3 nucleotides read TGTGCCAGCAGTTTAATCGGGGTCTACGAGCAGTACTTC.

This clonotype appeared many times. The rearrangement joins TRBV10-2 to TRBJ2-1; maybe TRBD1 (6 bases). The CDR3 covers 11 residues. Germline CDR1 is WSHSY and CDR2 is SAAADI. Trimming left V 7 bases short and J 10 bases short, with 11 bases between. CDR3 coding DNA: TGCGCCAGCATTTCCGACAGGGAGCAGTTCTTC. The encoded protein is CASISDREQFF.

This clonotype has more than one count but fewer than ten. The CDR3 is CASSPYRSSYNEQFF. The DNA for the CDR3 is TGTGCCAGCAGCCCCTACAGGAGCTCCTACAATGAGCAGTTCTTC. This sequence joins TRBV7-9 and TRBJ2-1, with a tentative D call TRBD1 (5 bases). The V end was cut by 5 bases, the J end by 0 bases, with 11 bases between. This CDR3 contains 15 residues. Germline assignment: CDR1 SEHNR and CDR2 FQNEAQ (reference sequence).

The CDR3 here is CASSLPDRGGYEQYF. CDR3 nucleotide sequence: TGTGCCAGCAGCTTACCCGACAGGGGAGGTTACGAGCAGTACTTC. This rearrangement joins TRBV7-2 to TRBJ2-7; TRBD1 matches at 8 bases. Per germline, CDR1 SGHTA and CDR2 FQGNSA. This CDR3 contains 15 residues. Trimming took 2 bases from V and 4 from J; bases not matched to a gene: 7.

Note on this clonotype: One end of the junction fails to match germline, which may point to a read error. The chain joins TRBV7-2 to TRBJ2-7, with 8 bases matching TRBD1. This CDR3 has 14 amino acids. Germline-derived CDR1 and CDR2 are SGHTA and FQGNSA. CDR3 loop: CAGSPGTGPYEQYF. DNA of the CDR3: TGTGCCGGCAGCCCCGGGACAGGCCCCTACGAGCAGTACTTC.

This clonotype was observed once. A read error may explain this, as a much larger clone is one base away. In DNA, the CDR3 is TGCGCCAGCAGCTTAAGTGACTCGGCGCTGAATGAGCTGTTCTTC. It codes for CASSLSDSALNELFF. This chain connects TRBV5-1 to TRBJ2-1; D ambiguous. The CDR3 contains 15 residues. The V gene's germline CDR1 is SGHRS and CDR2 YFSETQ.

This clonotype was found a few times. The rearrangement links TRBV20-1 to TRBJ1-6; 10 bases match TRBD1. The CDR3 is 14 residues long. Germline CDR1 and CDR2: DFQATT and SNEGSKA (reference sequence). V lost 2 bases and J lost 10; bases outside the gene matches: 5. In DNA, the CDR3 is TGCAGTGCTAGACCTTCGACAGGGGGCTCACCCCTCCACTTT. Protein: CSARPSTGGSPLHF.

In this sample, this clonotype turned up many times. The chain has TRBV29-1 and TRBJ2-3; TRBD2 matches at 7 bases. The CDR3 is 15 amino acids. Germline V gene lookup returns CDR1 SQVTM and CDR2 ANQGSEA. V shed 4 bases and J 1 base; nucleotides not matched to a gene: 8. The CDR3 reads CSVVSSGLGTDTQYF. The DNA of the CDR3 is TGCAGCGTTGTGAGTAGCGGGCTAGGCACAGATACGCAGTATTTT.

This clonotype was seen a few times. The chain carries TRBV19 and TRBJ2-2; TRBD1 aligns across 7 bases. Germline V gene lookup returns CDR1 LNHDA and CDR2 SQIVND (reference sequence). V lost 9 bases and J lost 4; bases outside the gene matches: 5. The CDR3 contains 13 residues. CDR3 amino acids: CASRQGATGELFF. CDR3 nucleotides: TGTGCCAGCCGACAGGGAGCCACCGGGGAGCTGTTTTTT. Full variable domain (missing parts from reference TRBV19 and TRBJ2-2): DGGITQSPKYLFRKEGQNVTLSCEQNLNHDAMYWYRQDPGQGLRLIYYSQIVNDFQKGDIAEGYSVSREKKESFPLTVTSAQKNPTAFYLCASRQGATGELFFGEGSRLTVL.

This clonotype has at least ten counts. CDR3 protein: CASSPDTYNEQFF. The CDR3 coding sequence is TGTGCCAGCAGTCCAGACACCTACAATGAGCAGTTCTTC. V usage is TRBV12-3 or TRBV12-4 and J usage is TRBJ2-1; D gene uncertain. This CDR3 region has 13 residues. Trimming took off 5 bases at V and 2 bases at J, with 7 bases between the two ends.